This entry features one T cell receptor beta chain sequence. Its target is unknown. A much larger clone is a single base away; this may be a read error. J was trimmed by 3 bases and V by 5 bases; bases with no gene match: 5. CDR1 KGHDR and CDR2 SFDVKD come from the germline V gene. The CDR3 has 15 residues. For every donor, a draw yielded around 10 milliliters of peripheral blood. This specimen belongs to a study of blood T cells in healthy people across ages. On the study more broadly: Template switching caught about one barcoded beta molecule for each two T cells. Overall study findings and caveats: Older age coincided with a roughly linear decline in TCR beta diversity per million T cells.

Primed by a sample-barcoded 5' primer and a J-beta primer mix, a second PCR proceeded for roughly 7 to 11 cycles. TCRdb reanalysed the 5' RACE reads using MiXCR and keeps one entry per CDR3 protein. The table has approximately 680,000 distinct CDR3 sequences, about 30% seen once. The sequencing input was blood. This sequence joins TRBV24-1 and TRBJ2-1, with TRBD1 identical over 8 bases. This TCR came from a woman aged 80 or over in good health. CDR3 in amino acids: CATSGCGQGYNEQFF. The CDR3 DNA is TGTGCCACCAGTGGTTGTGGACAGGGCTACAATGAGCAGTTCTTC.